The T cell receptor beta chain under discussion was sequenced for a study of shared clonotypes between healthy human individuals. Generated by immunoSEQ multiplex PCR, the TCRdb table keeps only in-frame clones and is missing some. The table shows around 2.1 million clones, with approximately 96% occurring only once. Points on this clone: Within the sample, other DNA sequences also encode this same CDR3.

Germline CDR1 is ENHRY and CDR2 is SYGVKD. This CDR3 is built from 13 residues. Trimming removed 3 bases at V and 0 bases at J, with 3 bases between. V is TRBV10-3 and J is TRBJ1-3; D uncertain. Sequencing used naive CD4+ T cells sorted from blood. Documented subset: CD45RA+ positively selected. This sequence was found in a man between 18 and 29 years old in good health. CDR3 DNA: TGTGCCATCAGTGACAGCTCTGGAAACACCATATATTTT. This codes for CAISDSSGNTIYF.